This TCR beta chain is drawn from a study of T cell responses to AZD1222 COVID-19 vaccine (TCRdb year 2021). About the study as a whole: AZD1222 recipients whose second dose came at about 4 weeks and those whose second dose came at about 12 weeks were combined into one group, since spike-specific TCR depth and breadth did not differ between the two schedules. A total of 233 trial participants underwent TCR sequencing, of whom 207 received two doses of AZD1222 and approximately 25 received two doses of the MenACWY control vaccine. Enrollment into the trials was organized by age into subgroups of 18-55, 56-69 and 70-plus years, and those subgroups contained roughly 150, 30 and 60 TCR-sequenced participants, respectively. Paper-wide results and their limitations: Conclusions about previously exposed vaccinees are limited, since just 5 to 7 AZD1222 recipients were seropositive for SARS-CoV-2 at baseline. The whole spike protein was spanned by vaccine-associated CD4 TCRs, and dominant responses were seen in regions 160-218 and 743-854. No day 14 peak-response samples were available, so repertoires were characterized only after the peak T cell response. Nearly half of unique spike-specific TCRs reportedly recognized epitopes outside regions mutated in the B.1.351 and B.1.1.7 variants. After two AZD1222 doses, both the breadth and the depth of spike-specific TCRs were significantly higher than at day 0 and than in MenACWY recipients. The 56-69-year group was small, and its depth increase did not reach significance, likely because of low power. Most participants were white British and females outnumbered males, and the authors suggested that clonal diversity may have been underestimated.

The CDR3 regions of human TCRbeta chains were subjected to immunosequencing. The paper's processing steps were these. TCRs in the repertoires were matched against a reference library of SARS-CoV-2-specific TCRs that had been generated with the MIRA antigen-specificity platform. Breadth was defined as the fraction of unique TCRs that were SARS-CoV-2-associated, and depth was defined as the fraction of total T cells that were SARS-CoV-2-associated. Using the MIRA data, each spike-specific TCR was assigned both to the spike region to which the TCR was reactive and to a CD4 or CD8 class. Log10-transformed breadth and depth values were compared by one-way ANOVA with Sidak's multiple comparisons tests. TCRdb mirrors the immuneACCESS table, restricted to in-frame sequences. Some clones are absent from its copies; in checked studies, under half trace to an unresolved V gene, and the reason for the others is unknown. V and J calls plus clone size are reproduced from that table; the DNA served to infer D and trimming. The sample includes tens of thousands of clones, with 88% observed a single time. In total, the top ten clones hold less than 20% of the sample.

What this sample's time point label stands for: baseline before first vaccination. Vaccinee samples came from UK trials COV001 and COV002, including a single-blind randomized controlled phase 2/3 trial of AZD1222 (ChAdOx1 nCoV-19) in healthy adults. For TCRbeta chain sequencing, PBMC samples from trial participants were taken at day 0 and at day 28 after the second dose. Spanning cysteine to phenylalanine, the CDR3 consists of 15 amino acids. Only the CDR3 region is kept as DNA, spanning 45 bases read in frame from base 1. CDR1 and CDR2 are read off the germline V gene (reference sequence) as LGHDT and YNNKEL. Cut back by 0 bases and 3 bases, the V and J ends lie 12 bases apart. Comment on this clone: No antigen is known for it. One base away there is no much larger clone; base qualities are not given.

The specimen was peripheral blood, collected on day 0 of AZD1222 vaccination. The chain joins TRBV3-1 (or the pseudogene TRBV3-2) to TRBJ2-7; 5 matching bases give a weak D call of TRBD2. The TCR comes from an adult in good health. The CDR3 sequence is CASSQDFGSFYEQYF. The DNA reads as follows: TGTGCCAGCAGCCAAGATTTTGGGAGTTTCTACGAGCAGTACTTC.